Below, one T cell receptor (beta chain) is given with its context. Its antigen remains unknown. Measured with immunoSEQ multiplex PCR; TCRdb has only the in-frame clones, and not every one. Of tens of thousands of clones detected, more than 70% appear once; the ten largest clones hold 16%. This specimen belongs to a study of radiotherapy plus CTLA-4 blockade in lung cancer. Whole-study findings and limits: Reports state that early shifts in blood T cell clones, with interferon-beta, best predicted response. Blood saw expansion of tumor-derived TCR clones after radiotherapy plus ipilimumab.

V lost 6 bases and J 11 bases, leaving 16 bases between the germline ends. Germline V gene lookup returns CDR1 SGHTA and CDR2 FQGNSA. The CDR3 is made up of 12 amino acids. This material consisted of peripheral blood, taken from a patient treated with radiotherapy plus ipilimumab. The chain couples TRBV7-2 to TRBJ1-2; D perhaps matches TRBD1 (5 bases). The receptor comes from a human donor with non-small cell lung cancer whose response to radiotherapy plus ipilimumab could not be evaluated. Some clones in this sample may be carry-over from other donors' samples. The CDR3 DNA reads as TGTGCCAGCAGTTCGGGGGGTAAACCTTACACCTTC. It is translated as CASSSGGKPYTF. Using reference TRBV7-2 and TRBJ1-2 for the parts outside the CDR3, the full variable domain is GAGVSQSPSNKVTEKGKDVELRCDPISGHTALYWYRQSLGQGLEFLIYFQGNSAPDKSGLPSDRFSAERTGGSVSTLTIQRTQQEDSAVYLCASSSGGKPYTFGSGTRLTVV.